This entry lists 17 T cell receptor beta chains sequenced from one sample in a study of T-cell reconstitution after alpha-beta-depleted transplantation in children. Preparation of the TCRbeta library involved a method that used unique molecular identifiers. TCRdb ran MiXCR on the PCR reads and lists one entry per CDR3 protein. The sample contains 250,000 to 400,000 distinct CDR3 sequences, around 25% of which appear only once. The material was PBMCs, mostly from graft donor cells, obtained 180 days after TCRalphabeta/CD19-depleted stem cell transplant. The receptors here all came from a male patient younger than 18 who had a stem cell transplant for acute lymphoblastic leukemia, so the T cells may come from the graft donor.

This clonotype was counted at least ten times. The genes are TRBV4-1 and TRBJ2-1, with a possible D match to TRBD2 (5 bases). The length of the CDR3 is 14 residues. Trimming took 1 base from V and 6 from J, leaving 10 bases between them. The germline CDR1 and CDR2 sequences are MGHRA and YSYEKL. The CDR3 here is CASSQGEGSNEQFF. The CDR3 nucleotides read TGCGCCAGCAGCCAAGGCGAGGGAAGCAATGAGCAGTTCTTC.

This clonotype showed up just a few times. In nucleotides, the CDR3 is TGTGCCAGCAGCCAAGATCGTTTGACTAGCGGCTGGCAGTTCTTC. Amino acid sequence: CASSQDRLTSGWQFF. V and J are TRBV14 and TRBJ2-1; TRBD2 matches 9 bases. J gave up 12 bases and V 0 bases, and 9 bases lay outside the gene matches. CDR3 length: 15 amino acids. Germline V lookup: CDR1 SGHDN, CDR2 FVKESK.

This clonotype turned up a few times. V usage is TRBV6-5 and J usage is TRBJ2-7; 11 nucleotides agree with TRBD2. The CDR3 totals 18 residues. The J segment lost 0 bases and the V segment lost 1 base, leaving 8 bases of the junction unmatched. In germline, CDR1 is MNHEY, CDR2 SVGAGI. CDR3 sequence reads: CASSYWGSSGRYSYEQYF. The CDR3 nucleotides are TGTGCCAGCAGTTACTGGGGATCTAGCGGGAGGTACTCCTACGAGCAGTACTTC.

The chain joins TRBV7-3 to TRBJ2-1, with 7 nucleotides matching TRBD1. Trimming cost V 0 bases and J 7 bases; bases outside gene matches: 3. Germline values: CDR1 SGHTA, CDR2 FQGTGA. This CDR3 comprises 14 residues. In DNA, the CDR3 is TGTGCCAGCAGCTTAACAACAGGGGTAAATGAGCAGTTCTTC. Residues: CASSLTTGVNEQFF.

The chain links TRBV7-8 to TRBJ2-2, with 7 positions matching TRBD1. The V segment lost 4 bases and the J segment 7 bases; nucleotides outside the gene matches: 12. The CDR3 is 16 residues long. CDR1 and CDR2 (germline): SGHVS, FQNEAQ. The CDR3 region is CASSYTDRDEGGELFF. Here the CDR3 DNA reads TGTGCCAGCAGCTATACCGACAGGGACGAAGGCGGGGAGCTGTTTTTT.

The chain joins TRBV14 to TRBJ1-2, with D possibly TRBD1 on 6 matching bases. CDR1 and CDR2 (germline): SGHDN, FVKESK. This CDR3 spans 15 amino acids. Between the trimmed V and J ends, which lost 4 bases and 5 bases, there was a span of 17 bases. The CDR3 bases are TGTGCCAGCAGCCCCCTTGGCAGGGGAAAATATGGCTACACCTTC. Encoded protein: CASSPLGRGKYGYTF. Supplemented by reference TRBV14 and TRBJ1-2, the full variable domain reads EAGVTQFPSHSVIEKGQTVTLRCDPISGHDNLYWYRRVMGKEIKFLLHFVKESKQDESGMPNNRFLAERTGGTYSTLKVQPAELEDSGVYFCASSPLGRGKYGYTFGSGTRLTVV.

This clonotype was picked up a small number of times. The chain couples TRBV9 to TRBJ2-2; tentative D call: TRBD1 (5 bases). The germline gives CDR1 SGDLS, CDR2 YYNGEE. V was trimmed by 0 bases and J by 3 bases, leaving 9 bases between them. The CDR3 runs 15 residues. The chain's CDR3 is CASSVVQEYTGELFF. CDR3 sequence (DNA): TGTGCCAGCAGCGTAGTACAGGAATACACCGGGGAGCTGTTTTTT.

The chain has TRBV5-1 and TRBJ2-1; D uncertain. The CDR3 is 15 amino acids. Germline-derived CDR1 and CDR2 are SGHRS and YFSETQ. Trimming left V 5 bases short and J 3 bases short, with 15 bases between. CDR3 protein: CASRVWRSYYNEQFF. The CDR3, as DNA: TGCGCCAGCAGAGTCTGGCGGAGCTACTACAATGAGCAGTTCTTC. The full variable domain, in which reference TRBV5-1 and TRBJ2-1 provide the parts outside the CDR3, is KAGVTQTPRYLIKTRGQQVTLSCSPISGHRSVSWYQQTPGQGLQFLFEYFSETQRNKGNFPGRFSGRQFSNSRSEMNVSTLELGDSALYLCASRVWRSYYNEQFFGPGTRLTVL.

V is TRBV12-3 or TRBV12-4 and J is TRBJ1-1; D gene unclear. With 3 bases removed from V and 2 bases from J, the gap between germline ends came to 10 bases. The CDR3 spans 14 residues. In nucleotides, the CDR3 is TGTGCCAGCAGTTTCGGGCGCCGAAACACTGAAGCTTTCTTT. Residues: CASSFGRRNTEAFF.

The chain combines TRBV12-3 or TRBV12-4 with TRBJ2-3; TRBD2 matches at 13 bases. Trimming removed 5 bases from V and 1 base from J; junction bases left unmatched: 15. The CDR3 runs 20 residues. The CDR3 spells CASSGPTSGRAYGGTDTQYF. The CDR3 coding sequence is TGTGCCAGCAGTGGCCCTACTAGCGGGAGGGCCTACGGCGGCACAGATACGCAGTATTTT.

This chain connects TRBV5-1 to TRBJ2-7; perhaps TRBD1 as D (6 bases). Deletions cut 0 bases from V and 5 bases from J, with 18 bases between. The CDR3 is 16 residues long. Germline assignment: CDR1 SGHRS and CDR2 YFSETQ. CDR3 DNA: TGCGCCAGCAGCTTGGGACATACAGGGAAGATTCACGAGCAGTACTTC. The encoded protein is CASSLGHTGKIHEQYF.

The chain is built from TRBV3-1 and TRBJ2-2; 13 bases map to TRBD2. V dropped 11 bases and J dropped 7; count of bases not matched to a gene: 22. The CDR3 contains 19 residues. CDR1 and CDR2 from the germline V gene are LGHDT and YNNKEL (reference sequence). The CDR3 reads CAFCLYGTSGKGRGGELFF. In DNA form, the CDR3 reads TGTGCCTTCTGTTTATATGGGACTAGCGGGAAAGGGAGAGGCGGGGAGCTGTTTTTT.

The chain has TRBV15 and TRBJ2-4; 11 nucleotides agree with TRBD1. The CDR3 loop spans 19 amino acids. The V and J ends lost 1 base and 0 bases, in that order; junction bases with no gene match: 8. Looked up from germline, CDR1 is LNHNV and CDR2 is YYDKDF (reference sequence). CDR3 residues: CATSRGTGGAVRAKNIQYF. CDR3 nucleotides: TGTGCCACCAGCAGAGGGACAGGGGGCGCCGTCCGAGCCAAAAACATTCAGTACTTC.

This clonotype was counted a few times. The CDR3 reads CASSLGVTSGKTGANVLTF. Written as DNA, the CDR3 is TGCGCCAGCAGCTTGGGGGTGACTAGCGGGAAGACTGGGGCCAACGTCCTGACTTTC. The chain couples TRBV5-1 to TRBJ2-6; 11 positions match TRBD2. The V segment lost 0 bases and the J segment 2 bases; nucleotides outside the gene matches: 7. CDR1 SGHRS and CDR2 YFSETQ come from the germline V gene. This CDR3 has 19 residues.

This clonotype was observed a handful of times. The genes are TRBV9 and TRBJ2-1; D gene uncertain. V was trimmed by 4 bases and J by 8 bases, leaving 10 bases between them. The length of the CDR3 is 12 residues. Germline CDR1 SGDLS, CDR2 YYNGEE. CDR3 residues: CASSRSFDEQFF. For the CDR3, the DNA is TGTGCCAGCAGCCGAAGCTTCGATGAGCAGTTCTTC.

V is TRBV25-1 and J is TRBJ1-2; D is undetermined. Trimming cost V 2 bases and J 6 bases, with 16 bases left between them. In germline, CDR1 is MGHDK, CDR2 SYGVNS. The CDR3 contains 15 residues. CDR3 sequence (DNA): TGTGCCAGCAGTGAAAACCCCCAACAAGTAAATGGCTACACCTTC. Protein: CASSENPQQVNGYTF.

The rearrangement uses TRBV5-1 and TRBJ2-7; a possible D gene is TRBD1 (6 bases). The germline V and J ends were trimmed by 4 bases and 7 bases, with 15 bases remaining between them. The germline CDR1 and CDR2 sequences are SGHRS and YFSETQ. This CDR3 contains 13 residues. CDR3 coding DNA: TGCGCCAGCAGCCAACAGGGTGTGGGGGAGCAGTACTTC. Translated: CASSQQGVGEQYF.